One sample yielded the 21 T cell receptor beta chains listed below, sequenced in a study of PD-1 blockade in classical Hodgkin lymphoma. The assay was immunoSEQ multiplex PCR, and TCRdb's table has in-frame clones only and misses some. The sample contains tens of thousands of clones, around 80% of which appear only once. The time point here: cycle 4 day 1 (C4D1), after 6 weeks of nivolumab. Relapses following autologous stem cell transplantation were seen in all patients, with brentuximab vedotin exposure varying. This specimen was peripheral blood mononuclear cells (PBMCs), taken before the fourth cycle of nivolumab. Receptors originate from a human donor with classical Hodgkin lymphoma.

The chain uses TRBV11-2 and TRBJ2-7; tentatively, D is TRBD2 (7 bases). The germline V gene encodes CDR1 SGHAT and CDR2 FQNNGV. The germline V and J ends were trimmed by 5 bases and 8 bases, with 10 bases remaining between them. The CDR3 is 11 residues long. CDR3 loop: CASSRGAQQYF. CDR3 coding DNA: TGTGCCAGCAGCCGGGGGGCGCAGCAGTACTTC.

The chain's CDR3 is CAIRSTGLAGYEQYF. The CDR3 bases are TGTGCCATCAGGTCAACAGGACTAGCGGGGTACGAGCAGTACTTC. This chain links TRBV10-3 with TRBJ2-7, with 12 bases that match TRBD2. CDR1 is ENHRY and CDR2 is SYGVKD in the germline V gene. The CDR3 runs 15 residues. V lost 6 bases and J lost 4; bases outside the gene matches: 7.

The chain combines TRBV4-2 with TRBJ1-5; unclear D gene. V was shortened by 0 bases and J by 0 bases, with 9 bases between the two germline ends. Looked up from germline, CDR1 is LGHNA and CDR2 is YNFKEQ. This CDR3 has 16 residues. The DNA of the CDR3 is TGTGCCAGCAGCCAAGAGACGGGCTTTAGCAATCAGCCCCAGCATTTT. It translates to CASSQETGFSNQPQHF.

This rearrangement joins TRBV9 to TRBJ1-5, with 7 nucleotides matching TRBD1. The CDR3 consists of 15 residues. V was clipped by 4 bases and J by 3 bases; unmatched bases: 7. From germline, CDR1 is SGDLS and CDR2 YYNGEE. CDR3 amino acids: CASSPSTGPNQPQHF. Written as DNA, the CDR3 is TGTGCCAGCAGCCCATCGACAGGGCCCAATCAGCCCCAGCATTTT.

The chain joins TRBV7-6 to TRBJ1-2; unclear D gene. CDR1 and CDR2 from the germline V gene are SGHVS and FNYEAQ. Trimming took off 2 bases at V and 1 base at J, with 8 bases between the two ends. The CDR3 runs to 14 residues. The CDR3: CASSLYVDNYGYTF. CDR3 coding DNA: TGTGCCAGCAGCTTATACGTGGATAACTATGGCTACACCTTC.

This chain links TRBV4-2 with TRBJ2-6; D is possibly TRBD1 (5 bases). This CDR3 region has 18 residues. Germline loops: CDR1 LGHNA, CDR2 YNFKEQ. V shed 1 base and J shed 0 bases, with 13 bases lying between them. The CDR3 here is CASSQAGQGISGANVLTF. The CDR3 nucleotides are TGTGCCAGCAGCCAAGCCGGCCAGGGTATCTCTGGGGCCAACGTCCTGACTTTC.

The chain combines TRBV18 with TRBJ2-3; D is unclear. Between the trimmed V and J ends, which lost 4 bases and 0 bases, there was a span of 11 bases. Germline V gene lookup returns CDR1 KGHSH and CDR2 LQKENI. The length of the CDR3 is 15 residues. The CDR3, as DNA: TGTGCCAGCTCACTCGGGTCCGCTAGCACAGATACGCAGTATTTT. Translating it yields CASSLGSASTDTQYF.

Within the sample, this clone is medium-sized. This chain connects TRBV12-5 to TRBJ2-7; 8 positions agree with TRBD1. Unmatched junction bases numbered 9, after V lost 7 bases and J lost 1 base. The CDR3 is made up of 15 amino acids. The germline V gene encodes CDR1 LGHNT and CDR2 FRNRAP. CDR3 nucleotides: TGTGCTAGTGTTTCCAGGGGGCCAGAGTCCTACGAGCAGTACTTC. Protein product: CASVSRGPESYEQYF.

V gene TRBV5-6 combines with J gene TRBJ1-2, with 7 bases aligning to TRBD1. V lost 4 bases to trimming and J lost 4 bases; unmatched junction nucleotides: 16. The CDR3 length is 17 residues. The germline V gene has CDR1 SGHDT and CDR2 YYEEEE. In DNA form, the CDR3 reads TGTGCCAGCAGCCCTGTGGGAAGGGGGCGGGGAGGCTATGGCTACACCTTC. This translates into CASSPVGRGRGGYGYTF.

The chain recombines TRBV7-3 with TRBJ2-2; D may be TRBD2 (7 bases). This CDR3 spans 17 amino acids. The ends were cut back, 0 bases at V and 4 bases at J, with 15 bases in the middle. Germline CDR1 is SGHTA and CDR2 is FQGTGA. The CDR3 protein is CASSLTLERGATGELFF. The CDR3 DNA reads TGTGCCAGCAGCTTAACGTTGGAACGGGGGGCCACCGGGGAGCTGTTTTTT.

The chain combines TRBV7-2 with TRBJ2-3; tentative D call: TRBD1 (6 bases). V gave up 0 bases and J gave up 4 bases, with 11 bases separating them. The CDR3 is made up of 15 amino acids. CDR1 SGHTA and CDR2 FQGNSA come from the germline V gene. DNA of the CDR3: TGTGCCAGCAGCTTAGCGTGGGGGCAGGCAGATACGCAGTATTTT. This sequence encodes CASSLAWGQADTQYF.

The chain links TRBV7-9 to TRBJ1-1; 9 positions match TRBD1. Germline V lookup: CDR1 SEHNR, CDR2 FQNEAQ (reference sequence). After removal of 4 bases from V and 3 bases from J, the junction contained 12 bases not matched to a gene. The CDR3 has 17 amino acids. Here the CDR3 reads CASSSTGTGSWDTEAFF. The CDR3 DNA sequence: TGTGCCAGCAGCTCTACCGGGACAGGGTCCTGGGACACTGAAGCTTTCTTT.

V gene TRBV7-2 combines with J gene TRBJ2-5, with D maybe TRBD1 (6 bases). From germline, CDR1 is SGHTA and CDR2 FQGNSA. This CDR3 comprises 12 residues. V lost 3 bases and J lost 5, with 7 bases in between. The CDR3 reads CASSFRGETQYF. The CDR3 region has the DNA TGTGCCAGCAGCTTCAGGGGTGAGACCCAGTACTTC.

This chain joins TRBV11-3 and TRBJ1-5; D ambiguous. The germline V gene encodes CDR1 SGHNT and CDR2 YENEEA. CDR3 length equals 12 residues. V was cut by 5 bases and J by 3 bases, with 5 bases left in between. CDR3 loop: CASSVNNQPQHF. CDR3 bases: TGTGCCAGCAGCGTGAACAATCAGCCCCAGCATTTT.

This clone was seen only a few times. The chain carries TRBV6-5 and TRBJ1-6; a possible D gene is TRBD1 (6 bases). The length of the CDR3 is 15 residues. Per germline, CDR1 MNHEY and CDR2 SVGAGI. The ends were cut back, 6 bases at V and 3 bases at J, with 12 bases in the middle. Here the CDR3 reads CASSGGQLYNSPLHF. CDR3 nucleotides: TGTGCCAGCAGCGGTGGACAGCTCTATAATTCACCCCTCCACTTT.

The sample holds a few counts of this clone. This sequence joins TRBV7-2 and TRBJ2-3, with 9 bases identical to TRBD2. V shed 0 bases, J shed 3 bases, and the junction held 4 bases outside the gene matches. The CDR3 has 16 amino acids. CDR1 is SGHTA and CDR2 is FQGNSA in the germline V gene. CDR3 in amino acids: CASSLAWRGGTDTQYF. The CDR3 region has the DNA TGTGCCAGCAGCTTAGCGTGGCGGGGGGGTACAGATACGCAGTATTTT.

V is TRBV11-2 and J is TRBJ1-2; TRBD1 is a possible D gene (5 bases). V was pared by 4 bases and J by 7 bases, with 25 bases between. This CDR3 spans 17 amino acids. Per the germline V gene, CDR1 is SGHAT and CDR2 is FQNNGV. Here the CDR3 DNA reads TGTGCCAGCAGCTCAGCCCGGGGGAGGAGGCTTGCCGGTGGCTACACCTTC. It translates to CASSSARGRRLAGGYTF. Based on the CDR3 plus reference TRBV11-2 and TRBJ1-2, the full variable domain is EAGVAQSPRYKIIEKRQSVAFWCNPISGHATLYWYQQILGQGPKLLIQFQNNGVVDDSQLPKDRFSAERLKGVDSTLKIQPAKLEDSAVYLCASSSARGRRLAGGYTFGSGTRLTVV.

The genes are TRBV16 and TRBJ1-5; weak D call: TRBD1 (5 bases). V lost 2 bases, J lost 7 bases, and 18 bases lay in between. The germline CDR1 and CDR2 sequences are KGHSY and FQNENV. The CDR3 sequence is 16 residues long. This CDR3 is CASSQLAGGGGQPQHF. The CDR3 region has the DNA TGTGCCAGCAGCCAACTTGCGGGGGGAGGTGGACAGCCCCAGCATTTT.

The chain recombines TRBV30 with TRBJ2-3; the match to TRBD2 covers 7 bases. The germline V gene has CDR1 GTSNPN and CDR2 SVGIG (reference sequence). The CDR3 is made up of 15 amino acids. V shed 2 bases and J 5 bases; nucleotides not matched to a gene: 10. CDR3 region: CAWSTMGGAGDTQYF. The CDR3 nucleotides are TGTGCCTGGAGTACCATGGGAGGGGCGGGAGATACGCAGTATTTT. The full variable domain, its missing parts supplied by reference TRBV30 and TRBJ2-3, is SQTIHQWPATLVQPVGSPLSLECTVEGTSNPNLYWYRQAAGRGLQLLFYSVGIGQISSEVPQNLSASRPQDRQFILSSKKLLLSDSGFYLCAWSTMGGAGDTQYFGPGTRLTVL.

The V and J genes are TRBV15 and TRBJ2-5; D is unresolved. The CDR3 is 13 amino acids. CDR1 and CDR2 (germline): LNHNV, YYDKDF (reference sequence). Between the trimmed V and J ends, which lost 3 bases and 4 bases, there was a span of 9 bases. The CDR3 nucleotides are TGTGCCACCAGCAGCCTCCACCGAGAGACCCAGTACTTC. It specifies CATSSLHRETQYF. Drawing the rest from reference TRBV15 and TRBJ2-5, the complete variable domain is DAMVIQNPRYQVTQFGKPVTLSCSQTLNHNVMYWYQQKSSQAPKLLFHYYDKDFNNEADTPDNFQSRRPNTSFCFLDIRSPGLGDTAMYLCATSSLHRETQYFGPGTRLLVL.

This clone was found a few times. The chain uses TRBV28 and TRBJ2-7, with 7 bases that match TRBD1. The CDR3 sequence is 14 residues long. The ends lost 6 bases at V and 3 bases at J; junction bases unmatched: 8. Germline CDR1 and CDR2: MDHEN and SYDVKM. For the CDR3, the DNA is TGTGCCAGCAGGCTGACAGGGTACCTCTACGAGCAGTACTTC. Encoded protein: CASRLTGYLYEQYF.